A selection of T cell receptor beta chains follows, all from one sample in a study of HIV-infected patients and healthy controls. TCRdb analysed the 5' RACE reads with MiXCR anew, one entry per CDR3 protein. The sample consists of about 18,000 distinct CDR3 sequences, approximately 19% of them appearing once. Sample: CD8+ T cells from blood. These receptor sequences come from a human donor in good health. CDR3s include the opening cysteine and the closing phenylalanine or tryptophan. Fields, in order: clone size, D gene, J gene, V gene, CDR3 DNA, CDR3 protein. A D gene is named only where the DNA matches it firmly. Size is stated for part of the rows, as once, few or many counts, or as a class when the clone is expanded.

clone_size: .; d_call: TRBD1; j_call: TRBJ2-1; v_call: TRBV20-1; cdr3_nt: TGCAGTGCTAGAGATGATACAGGGGCCATTCATGAGCAGTTCTTC; cdr3_aa: CSARDDTGAIHEQFF
clone_size: many; d_call: .; j_call: TRBJ1-1; v_call: TRBV4-1; cdr3_nt: TGCGCCAGCAGCCCTCGGACTGGGATGAACACTGAAGCTTTCTTT; cdr3_aa: CASSPRTGMNTEAFF
clone_size: .; d_call: TRBD2; j_call: TRBJ2-7; v_call: TRBV5-1; cdr3_nt: TGCGCCAGCAAACCTCGGACGACTAGCTTCTCCTACGAGCAGTACTTC; cdr3_aa: CASKPRTTSFSYEQYF
clone_size: few; d_call: .; j_call: TRBJ1-2; v_call: TRBV12-5; cdr3_nt: TGTGCTAGTGGTTTATCGGATGGCTACACCTTC; cdr3_aa: CASGLSDGYTF
clone_size: few; d_call: TRBD2; j_call: TRBJ2-2; v_call: TRBV5-4; cdr3_nt: TGTGCCAGCAGCTTTCGCTGGAGCGGGAGTTTCGCCGGGGAGCTGTTTTTT; cdr3_aa: CASSFRWSGSFAGELFF
clone_size: many; d_call: TRBD1; j_call: TRBJ1-5; v_call: TRBV9; cdr3_nt: TGTGCCAGCAGCGCAGAGGGGGCTGGCAATCAGCCCCAGCATTTT; cdr3_aa: CASSAEGAGNQPQHF
clone_size: few; d_call: .; j_call: TRBJ1-1; v_call: TRBV25-1; cdr3_nt: TGTGCCAGCAGCCCGACAGAGATTGATGATCACACTGAAGCTTTCTTT; cdr3_aa: CASSPTEIDDHTEAFF
clone_size: .; d_call: TRBD1; j_call: TRBJ2-1; v_call: TRBV12-3/TRBV12-4; cdr3_nt: TGTGCCAGCAGTTTCCTACAGGGGGCCGCTCCCAATGAGCAGTTCTTC; cdr3_aa: CASSFLQGAAPNEQFF
clone_size: many; d_call: TRBD2; j_call: TRBJ2-7; v_call: TRBV28; cdr3_nt: TGTGCCAGCAGTCCGAGAATTATAGCGGGAGGGCGGCTAGGGTACGAGCAGTACTTC; cdr3_aa: CASSPRIIAGGRLGYEQYF
clone_size: many; d_call: .; j_call: TRBJ2-3; v_call: TRBV3-1; cdr3_nt: TGTGCCAGCAGCCAAGCTAACACAGATACGCAGTATTTT; cdr3_aa: CASSQANTDTQYF
clone_size: many; d_call: TRBD1; j_call: TRBJ1-3; v_call: TRBV2; cdr3_nt: TGTGCCAGTTATCCGGGACAGGGGTATGGAAACACCATATATTTT; cdr3_aa: CASYPGQGYGNTIYF
clone_size: .; d_call: .; j_call: TRBJ1-2; v_call: TRBV11-2; cdr3_nt: TGTGCCAGCAGCTCATTGGGGGGCCCCTATGGCTACACCTTC; cdr3_aa: CASSSLGGPYGYTF
clone_size: .; d_call: .; j_call: TRBJ2-1; v_call: TRBV5-1; cdr3_nt: TGCGCCAGCAGCCCAAAACAGTCTGCAGACTACAATGAGCAGTTCTTC; cdr3_aa: CASSPKQSADYNEQFF
clone_size: many; d_call: TRBD2; j_call: TRBJ2-3; v_call: TRBV4-1; cdr3_nt: TGCGCCAGCAGCCAAGATGGACTAGGTATGCAGTATTTT; cdr3_aa: CASSQDGLGMQYF
clone_size: few; d_call: .; j_call: TRBJ1-1; v_call: TRBV10-3; cdr3_nt: TGTGCCATCAGTGACGGGCAGGGTAATGAAGCTTTCTTT; cdr3_aa: CAISDGQGNEAFF
clone_size: medium-sized; d_call: TRBD1; j_call: TRBJ1-4; v_call: TRBV7-8; cdr3_nt: TGTGCCAGGGACAGGGCGAATGAAAAACTGTTTTTT; cdr3_aa: CARDRANEKLFF
clone_size: medium-sized; d_call: .; j_call: TRBJ1-5; v_call: TRBV7-2; cdr3_nt: TGTGCCAGCAGCTCAGCCCCGGGATCAGCTCAGCCCCAGCATTTT; cdr3_aa: CASSSAPGSAQPQHF
clone_size: many; d_call: TRBD2; j_call: TRBJ2-1; v_call: TRBV11-2; cdr3_nt: TGTGCCAGCAGCTCACCGGGACTAGCGGGGATCACCTACAATGAGCAGTTCTTC; cdr3_aa: CASSSPGLAGITYNEQFF
clone_size: .; d_call: .; j_call: TRBJ2-5; v_call: TRBV25-1; cdr3_nt: TGTGCCAGCAGTCCGACTTGGCTCCCAGAGACCCAGTACTTC; cdr3_aa: CASSPTWLPETQYF
clone_size: once; d_call: TRBD2; j_call: TRBJ2-7; v_call: TRBV28; cdr3_nt: TGTGCCAGCAGTTTAGCGGGGGTCGGCTACGAGCAGTACTTC; cdr3_aa: CASSLAGVGYEQYF
clone_size: .; d_call: TRBD1; j_call: TRBJ2-1; v_call: TRBV19; cdr3_nt: TGTGCCAGTAGTATATCACGGACAGGCAAGGGCGGTGAGCAGTTCTTC; cdr3_aa: CASSISRTGKGGEQFF
clone_size: many; d_call: TRBD1; j_call: TRBJ1-5; v_call: TRBV7-6; cdr3_nt: TGTGCCAGCAGCTCCGGGACAGACGCCAATCAGCCCCAGCATTTT; cdr3_aa: CASSSGTDANQPQHF
clone_size: medium-sized; d_call: .; j_call: TRBJ2-7; v_call: TRBV6-5; cdr3_nt: TGTGCCAGCAACATCCCCGGGCATTGGTACGAGCAGTACTTC; cdr3_aa: CASNIPGHWYEQYF
clone_size: .; d_call: .; j_call: TRBJ2-4; v_call: TRBV13; cdr3_nt: TGTGCCAGCAGCCGAGATGGGGCTGGCAAAAACATTCAGTACTTC; cdr3_aa: CASSRDGAGKNIQYF
clone_size: few; d_call: .; j_call: TRBJ2-7; v_call: TRBV5-5; cdr3_nt: TGTGCCAGCAGCCCAGGGCTCGGCTCCTACGAGCAGTACTTC; cdr3_aa: CASSPGLGSYEQYF
clone_size: .; d_call: .; j_call: TRBJ2-7; v_call: TRBV14; cdr3_nt: TGTGCCAGCAGCCAAGAAGGGGCACAGCTCTACGAGCAGTACTTC; cdr3_aa: CASSQEGAQLYEQYF
clone_size: many; d_call: TRBD2; j_call: TRBJ2-7; v_call: TRBV6-2/TRBV6-3; cdr3_nt: TGTGCCAGCAGTTACTCGCCTACCGGACTAGCGGATCCCTACGAGCAGTACTTC; cdr3_aa: CASSYSPTGLADPYEQYF
clone_size: .; d_call: .; j_call: TRBJ2-4; v_call: TRBV13; cdr3_nt: TGTGCCAGCAGCTTAAAAAACATTCAGTACTTC; cdr3_aa: CASSLKNIQYF
clone_size: .; d_call: .; j_call: TRBJ1-1; v_call: TRBV5-1; cdr3_nt: TGCGCCAGCAGCCAAGAACAGCTACTCACTGAAGCTTTCTTT; cdr3_aa: CASSQEQLLTEAFF
clone_size: .; d_call: TRBD2; j_call: TRBJ2-1; v_call: TRBV20-1; cdr3_nt: TGCAGTGCTAGAGATCAAGATCTAGCGGGAGTAAAGAATGAGCAGTTCTTC; cdr3_aa: CSARDQDLAGVKNEQFF
clone_size: .; d_call: TRBD1; j_call: TRBJ1-2; v_call: TRBV12-3/TRBV12-4; cdr3_nt: TGTGCCAGCAGTGTAGACAGGGGGCGGAGTGGCTACACCTTC; cdr3_aa: CASSVDRGRSGYTF
clone_size: many; d_call: TRBD2; j_call: TRBJ2-3; v_call: TRBV24-1; cdr3_nt: TGTGCCACCAGTGGAGGAGCGGGACTAGATACGCAGTATTTT; cdr3_aa: CATSGGAGLDTQYF
clone_size: few; d_call: TRBD1; j_call: TRBJ2-7; v_call: TRBV29-1; cdr3_nt: TGCAGCGTGGGTGGACAGGGGTCGTCCTACGAGCAGTACTTC; cdr3_aa: CSVGGQGSSYEQYF
clone_size: .; d_call: .; j_call: TRBJ2-7; v_call: TRBV19; cdr3_nt: TGTGCCACATCATTTGGGTCCTCCTACGAGCAGTACTTC; cdr3_aa: CATSFGSSYEQYF
clone_size: many; d_call: .; j_call: TRBJ2-7; v_call: TRBV9; cdr3_nt: TGTGCCAGCAGCGTAGGATCTGGGGGGCTGACACCCTACGAGCAGTACTTC; cdr3_aa: CASSVGSGGLTPYEQYF
clone_size: .; d_call: .; j_call: TRBJ1-1; v_call: TRBV4-3; cdr3_nt: TGCGCCAGCAGCCAAGTCAAAACTTCGGCTGAAGCTTTCTTT; cdr3_aa: CASSQVKTSAEAFF
clone_size: .; d_call: .; j_call: TRBJ2-1; v_call: TRBV29-1; cdr3_nt: TGCAGCGTTGAATTCGGCAGGGTGATATCGGCCGGGCTAAACAATGAGCAGTTCTTC; cdr3_aa: CSVEFGRVISAGLNNEQFF
clone_size: .; d_call: TRBD1; j_call: TRBJ2-3; v_call: TRBV19; cdr3_nt: TGTGCCAGTAGTATTGGTTCAGGGGGCCTAGATACGCAGTATTTT; cdr3_aa: CASSIGSGGLDTQYF
clone_size: .; d_call: .; j_call: TRBJ1-1; v_call: TRBV5-8; cdr3_nt: TGTGCCAGCAGCTTGCAGTGGGCTGAAGCTTTCTTT; cdr3_aa: CASSLQWAEAFF
clone_size: .; d_call: .; j_call: TRBJ2-1; v_call: TRBV19; cdr3_nt: TGTGCCAGTAGTCGCAACGGGGGAAATGAGCAGTTCTTC; cdr3_aa: CASSRNGGNEQFF
clone_size: few; d_call: .; j_call: TRBJ2-3; v_call: TRBV6-6; cdr3_nt: TGTGCCAGCAGTGACCCCCCCGATACGCAGTATTTT; cdr3_aa: CASSDPPDTQYF
clone_size: .; d_call: .; j_call: TRBJ2-2; v_call: TRBV27; cdr3_nt: TGTGCCAGCAGTTTATGGGTCAACACCGGGGAGCTGTTTTTT; cdr3_aa: CASSLWVNTGELFF
clone_size: many; d_call: .; j_call: TRBJ1-2; v_call: TRBV29-1; cdr3_nt: TGCAGCGTCGCCTCCGACACAAGATATAACTATGGCTACACCTTC; cdr3_aa: CSVASDTRYNYGYTF
clone_size: .; d_call: TRBD2; j_call: TRBJ2-7; v_call: TRBV5-1; cdr3_nt: TGCGCCAGCAGCTTGGCCGTGCCCAGCGGGGGCCTGTACGAGCAGTACTTC; cdr3_aa: CASSLAVPSGGLYEQYF
clone_size: .; d_call: .; j_call: TRBJ2-3; v_call: TRBV3-1; cdr3_nt: TGTGCCAGCAGCCAAGATCTGACGGATGGGTGGACAGATACGCAGTATTTT; cdr3_aa: CASSQDLTDGWTDTQYF
clone_size: .; d_call: TRBD1; j_call: TRBJ2-5; v_call: TRBV7-9; cdr3_nt: TGTGCCAGCAGCTTCCCCGACAGGGCAGAGACCCAGTACTTC; cdr3_aa: CASSFPDRAETQYF
clone_size: many; d_call: TRBD1; j_call: TRBJ2-7; v_call: TRBV7-9; cdr3_nt: TGTGCCAGCAGCTTACCGACAGGGGGCCACTACGAGCAGTACTTC; cdr3_aa: CASSLPTGGHYEQYF
clone_size: many; d_call: TRBD2; j_call: TRBJ2-7; v_call: TRBV20-1; cdr3_nt: TGCAGTGCTAGCCCGAATACCGGGACTAGGACCTCCTACGAGCAGTACTTC; cdr3_aa: CSASPNTGTRTSYEQYF
clone_size: .; d_call: TRBD1; j_call: TRBJ1-5; v_call: TRBV30; cdr3_nt: TGTGCCTGGAGCGATCGACAGGGTTTCAATCAGCCCCAGCATTTT; cdr3_aa: CAWSDRQGFNQPQHF
clone_size: few; d_call: .; j_call: TRBJ1-1; v_call: TRBV20-1; cdr3_nt: TGCAGTGCGGACACTACAGGCTACACTGAAGCTTTCTTT; cdr3_aa: CSADTTGYTEAFF
clone_size: many; d_call: TRBD1; j_call: TRBJ1-4; v_call: TRBV14; cdr3_nt: TGTGCCAGCAGCCAAGATTGGTCGACAGGGCCAGGTGTCAATCCCAATGAAAAACTGTTTTTT; cdr3_aa: CASSQDWSTGPGVNPNEKLFF